These 27 T cell receptor beta chains originate from one sample sequenced in a study of cytomegalovirus exposure and HLA in healthy donors. With 60 Vbeta and 13 Jbeta primers, the PCR was carried out. The repertoire was sequenced with immunoSEQ multiplex PCR; TCRdb's copy has only in-frame clones and lacks some. The table has about 240,000 clones, approximately 78% seen once; the top ten hold roughly 0.45%. The sequenced material came from PBMCs. These receptors were taken from a boy aged 5-17 years in good health and CMV-seronegative.

V and J are TRBV7-2 and TRBJ1-1; 8 nucleotides agree with TRBD1. This CDR3 has 16 amino acids. The J segment lost 0 bases and the V segment lost 5 bases, leaving 8 bases of the junction unmatched. Germline loops: CDR1 SGHTA, CDR2 FQGNSA. CDR3 sequence: CASSPRTGRMNTEAFF. DNA of the CDR3: TGTGCCAGCAGCCCCCGGACAGGGCGTATGAACACTGAAGCTTTCTTT.

As DNA, the CDR3 is TGTGCCAGCAGTACAGGGTACACTGAAGCTTTCTTT. Translation gives CASSTGYTEAFF. The rearrangement uses TRBV14 and TRBJ1-1; TRBD1 is a possible D gene (6 bases). Germline CDR1 and CDR2: SGHDN and FVKESK. The CDR3 sequence is 12 residues long. The V end lost 6 bases, the J end lost 3 bases, and 8 bases lay between the germline ends.

The gene calls are TRBV11-3 and TRBJ2-5; 8 nucleotides align to TRBD2. J gave up 5 bases and V 5 bases, and 13 bases lay outside the gene matches. The CDR3 length is 16 residues. Germline CDR1 and CDR2: SGHNT and YENEEA. The CDR3 DNA reads TGTGCCAGCAGCCAGCCCCACCCGGGGGGGCACGAGACCCAGTACTTC. Translated, it gives CASSQPHPGGHETQYF.

The CDR3 DNA reads TGCGCCAGCAGCCAAGTACCAGGGACAGGGAATGGCTACACCTTC. Protein product: CASSQVPGTGNGYTF. The chain has TRBV4-1 and TRBJ1-2, with 9 bases fitting TRBD1. The V segment lost 1 base and the J segment 6 bases; nucleotides outside the gene matches: 6. This CDR3 is 15 amino acids long. The germline V gene has CDR1 MGHRA and CDR2 YSYEKL.

A word on this clone: At one of its ends the junction is not consistent with the germline gene, which may arise from a read error. The chain employs TRBV6-5 and TRBJ2-4; 12 nucleotides line up with TRBD2. The germline CDR1 and CDR2 sequences are MNHEY and SVGAGI. CDR3 length: 13 residues. CDR3 coding DNA: TGTGCCAGCAGTTACACTAGCGGGGGGCCGGAGGGTTTC. This translates into CASSYTSGGPEGF.

This sequence joins TRBV5-4 and TRBJ2-5; 10 bases map to TRBD2. Per germline, CDR1 SGHNT and CDR2 YYREEE (reference sequence). V shed 4 bases and J 4 bases; nucleotides not matched to a gene: 7. The CDR3 has 15 amino acids. This CDR3 reads CASSITSGIRETQYF. The CDR3 nucleotides read TGTGCCAGCAGCATTACTAGCGGGATACGAGAGACCCAGTACTTC.

The genes are TRBV6-5 and TRBJ1-2; TRBD1 matches 7 bases. Germline CDR1 reads MNHEY; CDR2 reads SVGAGI. The V and J ends lost 5 bases and 3 bases, in that order; junction bases with no gene match: 3. The CDR3 sequence is 13 residues long. In DNA, the CDR3 is TGTGCCAGCAGTGGGACAGAATACTATGGCTACACCTTC. Translation gives CASSGTEYYGYTF.

The CDR3 coding sequence is TGTGCCAGCAGCCAAGGACTAGCGGAATACTACGAGCAGTACTTC. It codes for CASSQGLAEYYEQYF. The genes are TRBV4-2 and TRBJ2-7; 9 bases map to TRBD2. This CDR3 contains 15 residues. The ends lost 1 base at V and 3 bases at J; junction bases unmatched: 4. Germline V gives CDR1 LGHNA, CDR2 YNFKEQ.

The V gene is TRBV7-9, the J gene TRBJ1-1; tentative D call: TRBD1 (6 bases). Germline values: CDR1 SEHNR, CDR2 FQNEAQ (reference sequence). Trimming stripped 8 bases from V and 12 bases from J, with 16 bases between. The CDR3 runs 11 residues. CDR3 amino acids: CASLEGGRPFF. The CDR3 bases are TGTGCCAGCCTGGAGGGGGGGCGGCCTTTCTTT.

The chain links TRBV7-6 to TRBJ2-7; D uncertain. Trimming pared 2 bases from V and 0 bases from J, leaving 8 bases between. The CDR3 spans 14 residues. Germline CDR1 SGHVS, CDR2 FNYEAQ. Written as DNA, the CDR3 is TGTGCCAGCAGCTTATATGGCCGCTCCTACGAGCAGTACTTC. It specifies CASSLYGRSYEQYF.

The chain carries TRBV19 and TRBJ2-7, with no clear D. The V gene's germline CDR1 is LNHDA and CDR2 SQIVND (reference sequence). V lost 3 bases and J lost 6, with 18 bases in between. This CDR3 region has 15 residues. The CDR3 sequence: CASSIVSFESPEQYF. CDR3 DNA: TGTGCCAGTAGTATCGTTTCGTTTGAGAGCCCCGAGCAGTACTTC.

V and J are TRBV30 and TRBJ2-1; the D is unclear. V lost 2 bases and J 5 bases, leaving 7 bases between the germline ends. Germline V CDR1 and CDR2: GTSNPN, SVGIG (reference sequence). The CDR3 has 12 residues. CDR3 coding DNA: TGTGCCTGGAGTCCCCCTAACAATGAGCAGTTCTTC. It specifies CAWSPPNNEQFF. Filled out from reference TRBV30 and TRBJ2-1, the complete variable domain reads SQTIHQWPATLVQPVGSPLSLECTVEGTSNPNLYWYRQAAGRGLQLLFYSVGIGQISSEVPQNLSASRPQDRQFILSSKKLLLSDSGFYLCAWSPPNNEQFFGPGTRLTVL.

J is TRBJ2-7 and V is TRBV11-3; TRBD2 matches at 12 bases. The CDR3 has 15 residues. Germline V gives CDR1 SGHNT, CDR2 YENEEA. V dropped 3 bases and J dropped 2; count of bases not matched to a gene: 2. The CDR3 reads CASSLRLAGAYEQYF. The CDR3 region has the DNA TGTGCCAGCAGCTTGAGACTAGCGGGAGCCTACGAGCAGTACTTC.

The chain employs TRBV5-6 and TRBJ2-4; 7 bases match TRBD2. This CDR3 is 14 amino acids long. Trimming cost V 5 bases and J 6 bases; bases outside gene matches: 8. Germline V gives CDR1 SGHDT, CDR2 YYEEEE. The CDR3 DNA reads as TGTGCCAGCAGTCCCGTTGGCGGGGGAAACATTCAGTACTTC. Its translation is CASSPVGGGNIQYF.

The gene calls are TRBV19 and TRBJ1-5; D remains unclear. The CDR3 has 13 amino acids. The V gene's germline CDR1 is LNHDA and CDR2 SQIVND (reference sequence). V lost 3 bases and J lost 5, with 8 bases in between. The CDR3 reads CASSIMADQPQHF. The CDR3 DNA follows: TGTGCCAGTAGTATTATGGCCGATCAGCCCCAGCATTTT.

This chain joins TRBV9 and TRBJ1-5, with TRBD1 identical over 8 bases. V gave up 7 bases and J gave up 6 bases; unmatched junction bases: 6. This CDR3 is built from 13 residues. Germline CDR1 reads SGDLS; CDR2 reads YYNGEE. The CDR3 protein is CASGQGSFQPQHF. The CDR3 coding sequence is TGTGCCAGCGGACAGGGAAGTTTTCAGCCCCAGCATTTT.

The chain is built from TRBV29-1 and TRBJ2-3; possibly TRBD2 for D (6 bases). Germline assignment: CDR1 SQVTM and CDR2 ANQGSEA. This CDR3 is 14 amino acids long. V lost 6 bases, J lost 2 bases, and 15 bases lay in between. The CDR3 region is CSVVLASSTDTQYF. CDR3 DNA: TGCAGCGTCGTGCTAGCGTCGTCCACAGATACGCAGTATTTT.

This chain uses TRBV19 with TRBJ2-3; tentatively, D is TRBD2 (5 bases). V lost 3 bases and J 3 bases, leaving 28 bases between the germline ends. The CDR3 totals 20 residues. Germline V lookup: CDR1 LNHDA, CDR2 SQIVND (reference sequence). This CDR3 is CASSIRVDYPPRGETDTQYF. CDR3 nucleotide sequence: TGTGCCAGTAGTATTCGGGTCGACTACCCCCCGAGAGGAGAGACAGATACGCAGTATTTT. Full variable domain (missing parts from reference TRBV19 and TRBJ2-3): DGGITQSPKYLFRKEGQNVTLSCEQNLNHDAMYWYRQDPGQGLRLIYYSQIVNDFQKGDIAEGYSVSREKKESFPLTVTSAQKNPTAFYLCASSIRVDYPPRGETDTQYFGPGTRLTVL.

The chain carries TRBV2 and TRBJ1-1; tentative D call: TRBD1 (5 bases). Germline V CDR1 and CDR2: SNHLY, FYNNEI. CDR3 size: 12 residues. The V end lost 7 bases, the J end lost 10 bases, and 16 bases lay between the germline ends. The CDR3 sequence is CASTMAPGGAFF. CDR3 DNA: TGTGCCAGCACGATGGCTCCCGGGGGAGCTTTCTTT.

The chain is built from TRBV27 and TRBJ1-2, with TRBD1 matching over 8 bases. The CDR3 runs 14 residues. J lost 4 bases, V lost 5 bases, and 6 bases had no gene match. Per the germline V gene, CDR1 is MNHEY and CDR2 is SMNVEV (reference sequence). CDR3 protein: CASSPTGAGYGYTF. The CDR3 region has the DNA TGTGCCAGCAGTCCGACAGGGGCAGGCTATGGCTACACCTTC.

This clone turned up a few times. The V gene is TRBV6-5, the J gene TRBJ1-1; D remains ambiguous. The CDR3 loop spans 13 amino acids. Trimming took off 10 bases at V and 1 base at J, with 13 bases between the two ends. Germline CDR1 is MNHEY and CDR2 is SVGAGI. CDR3: CATGRAKNTEAFF. In DNA, the CDR3 is TGTGCCACCGGGAGGGCAAAGAACACTGAAGCTTTCTTT.

The V call is TRBV29-1, the J call TRBJ1-1; a possible D gene is TRBD1 (5 bases). Germline V lookup: CDR1 SQVTM, CDR2 ANQGSEA. Trimming left V 4 bases short and J 3 bases short, with 18 bases between. The CDR3 length is 15 residues. The CDR3 here is CSVAYRSLGYTEAFF. The CDR3 DNA reads as TGCAGCGTTGCTTACAGGTCCCTCGGGTACACTGAAGCTTTCTTT.

The rearrangement joins TRBV29-1 to TRBJ2-5, with 7 bases matching TRBD2. Matching the DNA end better, TRBJ2-7 makes the J call doubtful. Per germline, CDR1 SQVTM and CDR2 ANQGSEA. The CDR3 has 12 amino acids. The CDR3, as DNA: TGCAGCGTGGGAACGGGGGGCTACGAGCAGTACTTC. It translates to CSVGTGGYEQYF.

This rearrangement joins TRBV7-6 to TRBJ2-7; TRBD2 is a possible D gene (6 bases). Germline lookup yields CDR1 SGHVS and CDR2 FNYEAQ. V gave up 3 bases and J gave up 3 bases, with 9 bases separating them. This CDR3 has 13 residues. This chain's CDR3 is CASSFSGGYEQYF. As DNA, the CDR3 is TGTGCCAGCAGCTTTAGCGGAGGCTACGAGCAGTACTTC.

This sequence joins TRBV9 and TRBJ2-5, with 8 bases that match TRBD1. CDR3 size: 15 residues. Germline-derived CDR1 and CDR2 are SGDLS and YYNGEE. V was clipped by 2 bases and J by 2 bases; unmatched bases: 5. CDR3 in amino acids: CASSVRGRRQETQYF. The CDR3 DNA reads TGTGCCAGCAGCGTCAGGGGGCGTCGGCAAGAGACCCAGTACTTC.

This chain connects TRBV6-6 to TRBJ1-6; no firm D call. Germline V gives CDR1 MNHNY, CDR2 SVGAGI (reference sequence). The ends were cut back, 7 bases at V and 9 bases at J, with 13 bases in the middle. The CDR3 length is 13 residues. The CDR3: CASTGDAFSPLHF. The CDR3 DNA reads TGTGCCAGCACGGGAGATGCTTTTTCACCCCTCCACTTT.

This chain links TRBV11-2 with TRBJ2-7; D is ambiguous. CDR1 and CDR2 (germline): SGHAT, FQNNGV. V lost 1 base to trimming and J lost 4 bases, with 11 bases between them. CDR3 size: 14 residues. The DNA of the CDR3 is TGTGCCAGCAGCTTAGGGCCAGCGAGTTACGAGCAGTACTTC. Protein: CASSLGPASYEQYF.